This T cell receptor beta chain was documented in a study of CD8 T cells in ankylosing spondylitis. General study results and limits: Fewer than ten highly homologous variants made up a TCR beta motif that seemed to typify ankylosing spondylitis blood. According to the report, clones linked to the disease were significantly enriched in matched synovial fluid samples taken from ankylosing spondylitis patients.

TCRdb re-called the 5' RACE reads through MiXCR, storing one row per CDR3 protein. The table includes about 800,000 distinct CDR3 sequences, 10% to 15% detected once. This CDR3 is 13 amino acids long. Trimming cost V 3 bases and J 5 bases, with 10 bases left between them. CDR1 and CDR2 from the germline V gene are SGHTA and FQGNSA. For this clonotype: Its antigen is undetermined.

The gene calls are TRBV7-2 and TRBJ1-1; unclear D gene. Sequenced sample: blood, either unsorted or a sorted T cell fraction (not recorded which). The receptor was isolated from a male donor with ankylosing spondylitis. The CDR3 here is CASSFNSETEAFF. CDR3 sequence (DNA): TGTGCCAGCAGCTTCAACTCGGAAACTGAAGCTTTCTTT.